The 26 T cell receptor beta chains below were found in one sample sequenced in a study of graft-versus-host responses after intestinal transplantation. Their recognized antigens are unknown. TCRdb's copy holds only in-frame clones and misses some; the assay was immunoSEQ multiplex PCR. The table lists tens of thousands of clones, around 93% of them singletons. This specimen consisted of unstimulated CD8+ T cells sorted from spleen or lymph node cells, obtained before intestinal transplant. All receptors derive from a human donor who received an intestinal transplant.

The chain joins TRBV7-3 to TRBJ1-1, with no clear D. The CDR3 spans 13 residues. Trimming left V 5 bases short and J 0 bases short, with 7 bases between. Germline V gene sequence: CDR1 SGHTA, CDR2 FQGTGA. Written as DNA, the CDR3 is TGTGCCAGCAGCGAAGAGCTGAACACTGAAGCTTTCTTT. This codes for CASSEELNTEAFF.

V and J are TRBV9 and TRBJ1-2; tentative D call: TRBD1 (5 bases). Germline V gene sequence: CDR1 SGDLS, CDR2 YYNGEE. The V and J ends lost 3 bases and 0 bases respectively, with 18 bases between them. The CDR3 consists of 17 residues. CDR3 amino acids: CASSGGGVQDSNYGYTF. The CDR3 DNA reads TGTGCCAGCAGCGGGGGGGGAGTCCAGGACTCTAACTATGGCTACACCTTC.

Remarks on this clone: The sample carries other DNA sequences with the same CDR3. CDR3 sequence: CASIRGTEAFF. CDR3 DNA sequence: TGTGCCAGTATACGAGGCACTGAAGCTTTCTTT. This chain joins TRBV19 and TRBJ1-1; D is uncertain. V lost 7 bases, J lost 4 bases, and 7 bases lay in between. The CDR3 covers 11 residues. CDR1 and CDR2 from the germline V gene are LNHDA and SQIVND (reference sequence).

The rearrangement links TRBV9 to TRBJ2-3; D possibly corresponds to TRBD2 (6 bases). Per germline, CDR1 SGDLS and CDR2 YYNGEE. CDR3 size: 14 residues. The V end lost 5 bases, the J end lost 3 bases, and 13 bases lay between the germline ends. The CDR3 spells CASRDPRGTDTQYF. As DNA, the CDR3 is TGTGCCAGCAGGGACCCCCGGGGGACAGATACGCAGTATTTT.

The V call is TRBV4-1, the J call TRBJ1-3; D unclear. This CDR3 is 17 amino acids long. The V gene's germline CDR1 is MGHRA and CDR2 YSYEKL. V lost 0 bases, J lost 4 bases, and 16 bases lay in between. The CDR3 coding sequence is TGCGCCAGCAGCCAAGATTATACCCCGGGAACAGGAAACACCATATATTTT. Translated: CASSQDYTPGTGNTIYF.

V and J are TRBV6-4 and TRBJ2-3, with D uncertain. Trimming stripped 2 bases from V and 1 base from J, with 4 bases between. Germline assignment: CDR1 MRHNA and CDR2 SNTAGT. This CDR3 region has 13 residues. CDR3 bases: TGTGCCAGCAGTGACCGGGGCACAGATACGCAGTATTTT. Amino acid sequence: CASSDRGTDTQYF.

V and J are TRBV7-9 and TRBJ2-5, with D possibly matching TRBD1 (5 bases). The CDR3 loop spans 14 amino acids. V was pared by 1 base and J by 1 base, with 7 bases between. Germline assignment: CDR1 SEHNR and CDR2 FQNEAQ (reference sequence). The CDR3 coding sequence is TGTGCCAGCAGCTTAGTGGACATCCAAGAGACCCAGTACTTC. Its protein is CASSLVDIQETQYF.

The chain recombines TRBV12-5 with TRBJ1-1; D uncertain. From germline, CDR1 is LGHNT and CDR2 FRNRAP. The CDR3 runs to 13 residues. V lost 5 bases and J lost 1, with 8 bases in between. CDR3 DNA: TGTGCTAGTGGTGGCGGTTGGAACACTGAAGCTTTCTTT. Amino acids: CASGGGWNTEAFF.

J is TRBJ2-3 and V is TRBV7-3; maybe TRBD1 (5 bases). The CDR3 sequence is 15 residues long. The V gene's germline CDR1 is SGHTA and CDR2 FQGTGA. V was trimmed by 4 bases and J by 0 bases, leaving 11 bases between them. In DNA, the CDR3 is TGTGCCAGCAGCTCAACGACAGCTAGCACAGATACGCAGTATTTT. Its protein product is CASSSTTASTDTQYF.

V usage is TRBV29-1 and J usage is TRBJ2-1; weak D call: TRBD1 (5 bases). V was cut by 5 bases and J by 10 bases, with 24 bases left in between. CDR1 is SQVTM and CDR2 is ANQGSEA in the germline V gene. This CDR3 has 15 amino acids. CDR3 region: CSVSREPRSVGEQFF. In nucleotides, the CDR3 is TGCAGCGTTTCCAGGGAACCTCGGTCAGTTGGAGAGCAGTTCTTC.

The gene calls are TRBV4-1 and TRBJ1-1, with 9 bases that match TRBD1. The length of the CDR3 is 15 residues. Per the germline V gene, CDR1 is MGHRA and CDR2 is YSYEKL. J gave up 0 bases and V 3 bases, and 2 bases lay outside the gene matches. The CDR3 nucleotides read TGCGCCAGCAGCCAGGACAGGGGAATGAACACTGAAGCTTTCTTT. This codes for CASSQDRGMNTEAFF.

The V and J genes are TRBV9 and TRBJ2-1; TRBD1 aligns across 7 bases. Per the germline V gene, CDR1 is SGDLS and CDR2 is YYNGEE. V lost 4 bases and J lost 5; bases outside the gene matches: 6. The CDR3 runs to 14 residues. The DNA for the CDR3 is TGTGCCAGCAGCCTACCCGGACAGGACAATGAGCAGTTCTTC. Translating it yields CASSLPGQDNEQFF.

The chain has TRBV18 and TRBJ1-3; D call uncertain. This CDR3 spans 17 amino acids. Looked up from germline, CDR1 is KGHSH and CDR2 is LQKENI. Trimming removed 1 base at V and 0 bases at J, with 13 bases between. In nucleotides, the CDR3 is TGTGCCAGCTCACCACAGGAGAGCACCTTCTCTGGAAACACCATATATTTT. Amino acids: CASSPQESTFSGNTIYF.

The genes are TRBV21-1 and TRBJ1-6; the table's D call of TRBD1 was not tested on the DNA. TRBV21-1 is tagged as a pseudogene. The CDR3 sequence is 19 residues long. The CDR3 coding sequence is TGTGCCAGCAGCTCCCAACCCCGGGACAGGGGCTTGAGTAATTCACCCCTCCACTTT. Translating gives CASSSQPRDRGLSNSPLHF.

This clone was counted once. The rearrangement links TRBV7-9 to TRBJ2-4; tentative D call: TRBD2 (6 bases). The CDR3 contains 14 residues. Trimming removed 1 base at V and 7 bases at J, with 11 bases between. Germline V CDR1 and CDR2: SEHNR, FQNEAQ (reference sequence). CDR3 loop: CASSLVEGLNIQYF. For the CDR3, the DNA is TGTGCCAGCAGCTTAGTGGAGGGTTTGAACATTCAGTACTTC. Supplemented by reference TRBV7-9 and TRBJ2-4, the full variable domain reads DTGVSQNPRHKITKRGQNVTFRCDPISEHNRLYWYRQTLGQGPEFLTYFQNEAQLEKSRLLSDRFSAERPKGSFSTLEIQRTEQGDSAMYLCASSLVEGLNIQYFGAGTRLSVL.

The chain couples TRBV4-1 to TRBJ1-2, with D perhaps matching TRBD1 (6 bases). CDR1 is MGHRA and CDR2 is YSYEKL in the germline V gene. This CDR3 has 13 residues. Deletions cut 4 bases from V and 7 bases from J, with 13 bases between. As DNA, the CDR3 is TGCGCCAGCAGCCCTTCAGGGGCTGTTGGCTACACCTTC. It yields the protein CASSPSGAVGYTF.

The chain employs TRBV19 and TRBJ2-7; D is unclear. V dropped 1 base and J dropped 0 bases, with 13 bases sitting between them. Germline V gene lookup returns CDR1 LNHDA and CDR2 SQIVND (reference sequence). This CDR3 has 16 residues. The CDR3 protein is CASSIAYGLLSYEQYF. Written as DNA, the CDR3 is TGTGCCAGTAGTATAGCTTATGGCCTCCTCTCCTACGAGCAGTACTTC.

The chain links TRBV19 to TRBJ2-7; D remains unclear. This CDR3 is built from 13 residues. V gave up 8 bases and J gave up 3 bases, with 14 bases separating them. Germline CDR1 and CDR2: LNHDA and SQIVND (reference sequence). The CDR3 region is CASSAGKDYEQYF. CDR3 sequence (DNA): TGTGCCAGTTCTGCAGGCAAGGACTACGAGCAGTACTTC.

J is TRBJ2-1 and V is TRBV29-1; 8 bases map to TRBD2. The J segment lost 9 bases and the V segment lost 6 bases, leaving 7 bases of the junction unmatched. In germline, CDR1 is SQVTM, CDR2 ANQGSEA. The length of the CDR3 is 12 residues. CDR3 bases: TGCAGCGTGGGGACTAGTACTATTGAGCAGTTCTTC. Translating it yields CSVGTSTIEQFF.

V is TRBV6-4 and J is TRBJ2-1; the match to TRBD2 covers 9 bases. The V gene's germline CDR1 is MRHNA and CDR2 SNTAGT. This CDR3 contains 19 residues. V shed 2 bases and J 15 bases; nucleotides not matched to a gene: 26. CDR3 sequence: CASSDHRTTSLCGGDSGFF. The CDR3 DNA reads TGTGCCAGCAGTGACCATAGGACCACCTCCCTTTGCGGGGGGGACTCAGGGTTCTTC.

This sequence joins TRBV27 and TRBJ1-4; D uncertain. The CDR3 totals 15 residues. Germline-derived CDR1 and CDR2 are MNHEY and SMNVEV (reference sequence). Trimming removed 7 bases from V and 4 bases from J, with 16 bases in between. The CDR3 sequence is CASKPFGEDNEKLFF. CDR3 bases: TGTGCCAGCAAACCATTTGGTGAGGATAATGAAAAACTGTTTTTT.

With regard to this clone: This specimen includes other DNA sequences encoding the same CDR3. The chain has TRBV6-5 and TRBJ2-2; D call uncertain. Trimming stripped 2 bases from V and 5 bases from J, with 6 bases between. The length of the CDR3 is 13 residues. Germline CDR1 is MNHEY and CDR2 is SVGAGI. CDR3 amino acids: CASSYRSTGELFF. CDR3 bases: TGTGCCAGCAGTTACCGGTCGACCGGGGAGCTGTTTTTT.

The rearrangement links TRBV11-2 to TRBJ2-7, with TRBD1 matching over 10 bases. The CDR3 sequence is 14 residues long. Looked up from germline, CDR1 is SGHAT and CDR2 is FQNNGV. V shed 5 bases, J shed 3 bases, and the junction held 4 bases outside the gene matches. This CDR3 reads CASSLWTGGYEQYF. The CDR3, as DNA: TGTGCCAGCAGCCTGTGGACAGGGGGCTACGAGCAGTACTTC.

This clone has only one observation. The chain employs TRBV4-1 and TRBJ2-5, with TRBD2 matching 7 bases. CDR1 MGHRA and CDR2 YSYEKL come from the germline V gene. Germline trimming cut 7 bases from V and 3 bases from J; bases unmatched to any gene: 5. The CDR3 totals 13 residues. In nucleotides, the CDR3 is TGCGCCAGCAACTACCGGGGGGAAGAGACCCAGTACTTC. This codes for CASNYRGEETQYF.

The J gene is TRBJ1-2, the V gene TRBV6-1, with a possible D match to TRBD1 (5 bases). CDR1 and CDR2 (germline): MNHNS, SASEGT. The V end lost 3 bases, the J end lost 4 bases, and 9 bases lay between the germline ends. The CDR3 contains 13 residues. The CDR3 loop is CASSDTGTYGYTF. CDR3 DNA sequence: TGTGCCAGCAGTGACACAGGAACCTATGGCTACACCTTC.

The rearrangement uses TRBV2 and TRBJ2-1, with TRBD2 matching 7 bases. The CDR3 length is 14 residues. Germline V gives CDR1 SNHLY, CDR2 FYNNEI. Trimming cost V 8 bases and J 3 bases; bases outside gene matches: 7. The CDR3 nucleotides read TGTGCCAGCGACCCCGGCGGGAGCTACAATGAGCAGTTCTTC. It specifies CASDPGGSYNEQFF.